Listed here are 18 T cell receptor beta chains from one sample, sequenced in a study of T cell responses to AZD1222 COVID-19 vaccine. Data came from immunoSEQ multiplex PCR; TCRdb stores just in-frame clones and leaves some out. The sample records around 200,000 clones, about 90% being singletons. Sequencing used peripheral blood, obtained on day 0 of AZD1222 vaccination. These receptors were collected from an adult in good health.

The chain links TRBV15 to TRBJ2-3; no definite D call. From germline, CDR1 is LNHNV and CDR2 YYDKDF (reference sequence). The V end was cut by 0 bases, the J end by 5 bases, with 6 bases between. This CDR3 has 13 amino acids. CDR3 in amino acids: CATSREPKDTQYF. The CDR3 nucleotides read TGTGCCACCAGCAGAGAGCCAAAAGATACGCAGTATTTT. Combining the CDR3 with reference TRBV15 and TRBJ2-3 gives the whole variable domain DAMVIQNPRYQVTQFGKPVTLSCSQTLNHNVMYWYQQKSSQAPKLLFHYYDKDFNNEADTPDNFQSRRPNTSFCFLDIRSPGLGDTAMYLCATSREPKDTQYFGPGTRLTVL.

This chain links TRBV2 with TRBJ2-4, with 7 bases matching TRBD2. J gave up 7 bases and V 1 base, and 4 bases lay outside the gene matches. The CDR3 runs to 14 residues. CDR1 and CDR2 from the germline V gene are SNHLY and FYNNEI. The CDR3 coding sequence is TGTGCCAGCAGTGAAGGGCTAGCGGTGAACATTCAGTACTTC. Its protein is CASSEGLAVNIQYF.

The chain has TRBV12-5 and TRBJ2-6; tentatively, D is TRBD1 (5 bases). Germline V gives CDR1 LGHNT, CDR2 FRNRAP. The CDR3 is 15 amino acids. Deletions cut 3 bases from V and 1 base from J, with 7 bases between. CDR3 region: CASGLGQSGANVLTF. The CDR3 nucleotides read TGTGCTAGTGGTTTAGGACAATCTGGGGCCAACGTCCTGACTTTC.

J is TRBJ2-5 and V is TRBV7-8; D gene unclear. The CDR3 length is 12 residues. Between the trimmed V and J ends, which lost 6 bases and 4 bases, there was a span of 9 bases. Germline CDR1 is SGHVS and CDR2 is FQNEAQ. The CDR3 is CASRHEGETQYF. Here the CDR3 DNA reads TGTGCCAGCAGGCACGAAGGAGAGACCCAGTACTTC.

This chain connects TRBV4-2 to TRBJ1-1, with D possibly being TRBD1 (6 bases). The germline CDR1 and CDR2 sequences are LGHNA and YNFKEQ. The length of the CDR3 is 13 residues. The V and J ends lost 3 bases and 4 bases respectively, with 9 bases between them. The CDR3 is CASSQSRGTEAFF. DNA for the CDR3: TGTGCCAGCAGCCAGTCCAGGGGCACTGAAGCTTTCTTT.

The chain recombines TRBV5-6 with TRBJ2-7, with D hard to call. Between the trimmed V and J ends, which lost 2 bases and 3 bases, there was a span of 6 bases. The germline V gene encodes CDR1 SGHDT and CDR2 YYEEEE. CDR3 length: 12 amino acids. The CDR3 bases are TGTGCCAGCAGCTTAAGAGACTACGAGCAGTACTTC. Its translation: CASSLRDYEQYF.

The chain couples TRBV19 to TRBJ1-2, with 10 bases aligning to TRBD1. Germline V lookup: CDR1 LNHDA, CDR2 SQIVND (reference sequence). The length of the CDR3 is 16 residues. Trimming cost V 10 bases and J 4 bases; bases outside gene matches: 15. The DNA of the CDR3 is TGTGCCACCACACCTCGTGGGACAGGGGACCGCTATGGCTACACCTTC. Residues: CATTPRGTGDRYGYTF.

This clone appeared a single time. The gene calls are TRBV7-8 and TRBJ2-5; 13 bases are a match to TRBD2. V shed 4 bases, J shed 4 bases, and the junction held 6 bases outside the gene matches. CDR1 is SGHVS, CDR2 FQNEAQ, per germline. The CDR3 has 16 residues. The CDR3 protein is CASSSVRLAGGETQYF. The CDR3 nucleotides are TGTGCCAGCAGCTCGGTTAGACTAGCGGGAGGAGAGACCCAGTACTTC.

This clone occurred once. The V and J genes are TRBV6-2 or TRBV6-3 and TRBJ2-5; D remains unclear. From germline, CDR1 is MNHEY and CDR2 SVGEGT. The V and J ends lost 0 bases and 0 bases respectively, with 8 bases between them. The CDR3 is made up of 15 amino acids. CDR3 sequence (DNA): TGTGCCAGCAGTTACTCTGCCGGGTACCAAGAGACCCAGTACTTC. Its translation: CASSYSAGYQETQYF.

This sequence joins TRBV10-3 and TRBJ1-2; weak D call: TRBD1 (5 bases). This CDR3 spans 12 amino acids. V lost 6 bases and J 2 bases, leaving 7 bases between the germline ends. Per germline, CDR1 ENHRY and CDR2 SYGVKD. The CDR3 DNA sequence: TGTGCCATCAGCCCAGGGAACTATGGCTACACCTTC. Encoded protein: CAISPGNYGYTF.

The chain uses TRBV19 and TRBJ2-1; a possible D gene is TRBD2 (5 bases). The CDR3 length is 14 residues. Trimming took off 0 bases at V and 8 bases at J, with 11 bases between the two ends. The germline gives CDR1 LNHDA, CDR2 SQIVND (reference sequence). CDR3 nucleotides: TGTGCCAGTAGTATAGAGGGTTTGGGAGATGAGCAGTTCTTC. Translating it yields CASSIEGLGDEQFF.

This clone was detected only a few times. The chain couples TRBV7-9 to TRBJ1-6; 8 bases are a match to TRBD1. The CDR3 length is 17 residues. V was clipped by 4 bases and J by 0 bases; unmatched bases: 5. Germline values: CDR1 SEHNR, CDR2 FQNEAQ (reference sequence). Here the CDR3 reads CASSSTGASSYNSPLHF. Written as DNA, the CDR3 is TGTGCCAGCAGCTCGACAGGGGCAAGCTCCTATAATTCACCCCTCCACTTT.

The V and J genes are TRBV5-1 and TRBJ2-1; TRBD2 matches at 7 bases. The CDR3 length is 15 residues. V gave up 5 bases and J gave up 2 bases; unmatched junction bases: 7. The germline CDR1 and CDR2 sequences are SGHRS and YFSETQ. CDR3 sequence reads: CASSSAGVPYNEQFF. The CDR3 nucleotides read TGCGCCAGCAGTTCCGCGGGGGTCCCCTACAATGAGCAGTTCTTC. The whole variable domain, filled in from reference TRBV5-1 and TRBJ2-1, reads KAGVTQTPRYLIKTRGQQVTLSCSPISGHRSVSWYQQTPGQGLQFLFEYFSETQRNKGNFPGRFSGRQFSNSRSEMNVSTLELGDSALYLCASSSAGVPYNEQFFGPGTRLTVL.

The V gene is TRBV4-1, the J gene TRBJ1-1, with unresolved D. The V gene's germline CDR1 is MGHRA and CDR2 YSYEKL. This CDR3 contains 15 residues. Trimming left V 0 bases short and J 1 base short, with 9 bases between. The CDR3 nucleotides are TGCGCCAGCAGCCAAGAGGAACTCACGAACACTGAAGCTTTCTTT. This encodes CASSQEELTNTEAFF.

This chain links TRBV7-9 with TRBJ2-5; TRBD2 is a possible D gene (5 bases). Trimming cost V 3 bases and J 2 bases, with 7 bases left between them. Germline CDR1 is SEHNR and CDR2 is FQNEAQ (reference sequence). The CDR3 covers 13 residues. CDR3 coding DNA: TGTGCCAGCAGCTTCGGGGTACAAGAGACCCAGTACTTC. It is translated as CASSFGVQETQYF.

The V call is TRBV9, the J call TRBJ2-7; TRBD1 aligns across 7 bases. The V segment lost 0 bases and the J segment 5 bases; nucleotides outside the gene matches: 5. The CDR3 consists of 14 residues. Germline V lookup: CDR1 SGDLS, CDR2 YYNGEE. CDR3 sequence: CASSVGQGWDEQYF. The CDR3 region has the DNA TGTGCCAGCAGCGTAGGACAGGGTTGGGACGAGCAGTACTTC.

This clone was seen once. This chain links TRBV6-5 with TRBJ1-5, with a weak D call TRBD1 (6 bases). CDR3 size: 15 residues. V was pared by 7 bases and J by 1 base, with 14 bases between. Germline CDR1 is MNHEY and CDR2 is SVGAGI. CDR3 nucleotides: TGTGCCAGCACCATAGACAGGTACAGCAATCAGCCCCAGCATTTT. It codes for CASTIDRYSNQPQHF.

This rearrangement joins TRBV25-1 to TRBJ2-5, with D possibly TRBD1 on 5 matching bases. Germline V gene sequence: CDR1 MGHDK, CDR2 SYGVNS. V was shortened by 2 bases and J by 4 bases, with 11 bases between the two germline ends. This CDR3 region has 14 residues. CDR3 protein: CASSELDIGETQYF. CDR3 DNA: TGTGCCAGCAGTGAACTGGACATCGGAGAGACCCAGTACTTC.